These 23 T cell receptor beta chains were all obtained from the same sample, sequenced in a study of graft-versus-host responses after intestinal transplantation. For these TCRs, the target antigens are not known. Profiling relied on immunoSEQ multiplex PCR, and the TCRdb table lists in-frame clones only, not all of them. The sample includes around 50,000 clones, about four fifths seen only once; the top ten take around 0.5%. The source material was unstimulated CD4+ T cells sorted from spleen or lymph node cells, sampled before transplant. These receptors came from a human donor who was the organ donor for an intestinal transplant.

This clone was counted only a few times. The rearrangement joins TRBV27 to TRBJ2-7; D ambiguous. V gave up 3 bases and J gave up 3 bases, with 15 bases separating them. Per the germline V gene, CDR1 is MNHEY and CDR2 is SMNVEV (reference sequence). This CDR3 comprises 15 residues. CDR3 amino acids: CASSLSGNPNYEQYF. In DNA form, the CDR3 reads TGTGCCAGCAGTTTGTCCGGAAACCCCAACTACGAGCAGTACTTC.

The V and J genes are TRBV11-2 and TRBJ2-5; D is unresolved. With the DNA end fitting TRBJ2-7 better, the J assignment may be wrong. This CDR3 has 16 residues. From germline, CDR1 is SGHAT and CDR2 FQNNGV. The CDR3 protein is CASRINGALADYEQYF. The CDR3 nucleotides read TGTGCCAGCAGAATTAATGGCGCATTGGCGGACTACGAGCAGTACTTC.

The chain recombines TRBV30 with TRBJ2-5; D gene uncertain. Germline CDR1 reads GTSNPN; CDR2 reads SVGIG (reference sequence). The CDR3 totals 14 residues. Trimming shortened V by 3 bases and J by 3 bases, and 14 bases separated the two germline ends. The CDR3 sequence is CAWSVGWGKETQYF. The DNA of the CDR3 is TGTGCCTGGAGCGTAGGGTGGGGAAAAGAGACCCAGTACTTC.

V is TRBV5-4 and J is TRBJ1-1; TRBD1 matches 7 bases. J lost 2 bases, V lost 1 base, and 17 bases had no gene match. The CDR3 runs 19 residues. Germline loops: CDR1 SGHNT, CDR2 YYREEE (reference sequence). CDR3 amino acids: CASSLTGFRQGMGNTEAFF. CDR3 DNA sequence: TGTGCCAGCAGCTTGACCGGATTCCGACAGGGAATGGGAAACACTGAAGCTTTCTTT.

V and J are TRBV6-1 and TRBJ2-5, with 7 bases identical to TRBD2. The CDR3 length is 15 residues. CDR1 and CDR2 from the germline V gene are MNHNS and SASEGT. Losses at the gene ends were 4 bases for V and 3 bases for J; bases not matched to a gene: 8. The CDR3 region has the DNA TGTGCCAGCAGTGGCGGGGGAAGGGGAGAAGAGACCCAGTACTTC. Its protein product is CASSGGGRGEETQYF.

This chain connects TRBV19 to TRBJ2-3; 8 bases are shared with TRBD2. The germline V gene encodes CDR1 LNHDA and CDR2 SQIVND (reference sequence). V shed 7 bases and J 4 bases; nucleotides not matched to a gene: 7. The CDR3 has 14 amino acids. The CDR3 sequence is CASKDGGAADTQYF. DNA of the CDR3: TGTGCCAGTAAGGACGGGGGGGCCGCAGATACGCAGTATTTT. The full variable domain, completed using reference TRBV19 and TRBJ2-3, is DGGITQSPKYLFRKEGQNVTLSCEQNLNHDAMYWYRQDPGQGLRLIYYSQIVNDFQKGDIAEGYSVSREKKESFPLTVTSAQKNPTAFYLCASKDGGAADTQYFGPGTRLTVL.

V usage is TRBV18 and J usage is TRBJ2-1; 13 bases line up with TRBD2. The CDR3 is 18 amino acids. J was trimmed by 2 bases and V by 3 bases; bases with no gene match: 7. Germline CDR1 KGHSH, CDR2 LQKENI. The CDR3 DNA is TGTGCCAGCTCACCTTCGGGACTAGCGGGGAGGGCCTACAATGAGCAGTTCTTC. Translated, it gives CASSPSGLAGRAYNEQFF.

This CDR3 is CASSYNTGELFF. CDR3 nucleotides: TGTGCCAGCAGTTACAACACCGGGGAGCTGTTTTTT. V and J are TRBV6-8 and TRBJ2-2; D remains ambiguous. V lost 2 bases and J lost 2, with 0 bases in between. The CDR3 loop spans 12 amino acids. Germline V gene lookup returns CDR1 MNHGY and CDR2 SAAAGT.

V and J are TRBV19 and TRBJ1-2; D might be TRBD1 (5 bases). The CDR3 length is 14 residues. Germline lookup yields CDR1 LNHDA and CDR2 SQIVND (reference sequence). V lost 1 base to trimming and J lost 1 base, with 7 bases between them. CDR3 in DNA: TGTGCCAGTAGTATAGGGAGGGGTAACTATGGCTACACCTTC. It specifies CASSIGRGNYGYTF.

The gene calls are TRBV4-3 and TRBJ2-3; D gene unclear. The V and J ends lost 2 bases and 1 base respectively, with 10 bases between them. The CDR3 totals 15 residues. Germline CDR1 reads LGHNA; CDR2 reads YSLEER. CDR3 coding DNA: TGCGCCAGCAGCCAAAGTTCTGTGGGCACAGATACGCAGTATTTT. Its translation: CASSQSSVGTDTQYF.

The sample holds one count of this clone. The chain links TRBV7-9 to TRBJ2-7; D not certain. Trimming took 0 bases from V and 2 from J, leaving 8 bases between them. The CDR3 contains 14 residues. The V gene's germline CDR1 is SEHNR and CDR2 FQNEAQ (reference sequence). The CDR3 coding sequence is TGTGCCAGCAGCTTAGCTAGCAGGACCTACGAGCAGTACTTC. Its protein product is CASSLASRTYEQYF.

The CDR3 sequence: CASSKALSPSGSHEQYF. The CDR3 DNA sequence: TGTGCCAGCAGCAAAGCGCTTTCTCCTAGCGGGAGCCACGAGCAGTACTTC. The chain has TRBV21-1 and TRBJ2-7; the D call TRBD2 from the table was never checked on the DNA. TRBV21-1 is described as a pseudogene. The CDR3 extends over 17 amino acids.

This clone was seen only once. J is TRBJ2-1 and V is TRBV11-2; 12 bases line up with TRBD2. V lost 0 bases to trimming and J lost 10 bases; unmatched junction nucleotides: 7. The CDR3 is 16 residues long. Looked up from germline, CDR1 is SGHAT and CDR2 is FQNNGV. The CDR3 reads CASSLDPLAGGVEQFF. The DNA for the CDR3 is TGTGCCAGCAGCTTAGATCCGCTAGCGGGGGGGGTAGAGCAGTTCTTC.

The V call is TRBV7-2, the J call TRBJ1-2; D is possibly TRBD1 (5 bases). Germline V gene lookup returns CDR1 SGHTA and CDR2 FQGNSA. This CDR3 spans 14 amino acids. The germline V and J ends were trimmed by 0 bases and 3 bases, with 8 bases remaining between them. Here the CDR3 DNA reads TGTGCCAGCAGCTTAGCCGGGACCTACTATGGCTACACCTTC. It is translated as CASSLAGTYYGYTF.

This clone was observed a single time. V and J are TRBV30 and TRBJ2-7; 10 bases line up with TRBD1. Germline CDR1 reads GTSNPN; CDR2 reads SVGIG (reference sequence). The length of the CDR3 is 13 residues. V shed 6 bases, J shed 0 bases, and the junction held 2 bases outside the gene matches. CDR3 nucleotide sequence: TGTGCCTGCGGGACAGGGGTCTCCTACGAGCAGTACTTC. This translates into CACGTGVSYEQYF.

About this clone: It may be a read error: a sequence one base away is much more abundant. Distinct nucleotide sequences in the sample also encode this CDR3. The genes are TRBV29-1 and TRBJ2-7; 7 nucleotides agree with TRBD2. The CDR3 spans 13 residues. Per germline, CDR1 SQVTM and CDR2 ANQGSEA. V was pared by 4 bases and J by 2 bases, with 5 bases of the junction left unmatched. CDR3 amino acids: CSVAPGGAYEQYF. As DNA, the CDR3 is TGCAGCGTTGCGCCGGGGGGAGCCTACGAGCAGTACTTC.

The rearrangement joins TRBV19 to TRBJ2-3, with D possibly matching TRBD2 (5 bases). The length of the CDR3 is 16 residues. The germline V gene encodes CDR1 LNHDA and CDR2 SQIVND (reference sequence). Trimming removed 5 bases at V and 4 bases at J, with 19 bases between. Written as DNA, the CDR3 is TGTGCCAGTAGTGCGCTACTAGGTTTTCATGCAGATACGCAGTATTTT. Residues: CASSALLGFHADTQYF.

The chain uses TRBV9 and TRBJ2-2; 13 nucleotides agree with TRBD2. The CDR3 runs to 17 residues. The trim removed 2 bases at V and 3 bases at J, leaving 4 bases unmatched. Looked up from germline, CDR1 is SGDLS and CDR2 is YYNGEE. The CDR3 spells CASSVGTSGVYTGELFF. In nucleotides, the CDR3 is TGTGCCAGCAGCGTGGGGACTAGCGGGGTGTACACCGGGGAGCTGTTTTTT.

The chain couples TRBV7-8 to TRBJ2-1; 7 bases align to TRBD2. In germline, CDR1 is SGHVS, CDR2 FQNEAQ. This CDR3 comprises 19 residues. After removal of 2 bases from V and 5 bases from J, the junction contained 18 bases not matched to a gene. CDR3: CASSLTYPPRGGGDNEQFF. CDR3 nucleotide sequence: TGTGCCAGCAGCTTAACCTACCCTCCCCGCGGGGGAGGAGACAATGAGCAGTTCTTC.

The chain is built from TRBV9 and TRBJ1-2; 9 bases align to TRBD1. CDR1 and CDR2 (germline): SGDLS, YYNGEE. This CDR3 has 15 residues. Trimming at V came to 3 bases and at J to 5 bases, leaving 8 bases not matched to a gene. Written as DNA, the CDR3 is TGTGCCAGCAGCGCCCCGGGACAGGGCAATTATGGCTACACCTTC. Translation gives CASSAPGQGNYGYTF.

The chain employs TRBV5-1 and TRBJ2-1, with 13 bases lining up with TRBD2. CDR3 size: 15 residues. Germline V gene sequence: CDR1 SGHRS, CDR2 YFSETQ. Trimming took 6 bases from V and 6 from J; bases not matched to a gene: 6. In DNA form, the CDR3 reads TGCGCCAGCACAACACTAGCGGGGGGGCCCAATGAGCAGTTCTTC. Amino acid sequence: CASTTLAGGPNEQFF.

This sequence joins TRBV7-2 and TRBJ2-1, with 8 bases identical to TRBD2. Germline CDR1 SGHTA, CDR2 FQGNSA. Trimming at V came to 2 bases and at J to 4 bases, leaving 4 bases not matched to a gene. The CDR3 runs 15 residues. The CDR3 region has the DNA TGTGCCAGCAGCTTAAAGCGGGGGCCTTACAATGAGCAGTTCTTC. Translated: CASSLKRGPYNEQFF.

The CDR3 protein is CATSGGPGGGSFYNEQFF. DNA of the CDR3: TGTGCCACCAGCGGAGGTCCCGGGGGAGGGTCCTTCTACAATGAGCAGTTCTTC. V and J are TRBV15 and TRBJ2-1; 7 bases match TRBD2. The CDR3 extends over 18 amino acids. The V and J ends lost 5 bases and 3 bases, in that order; junction bases with no gene match: 16. Germline V gene data show CDR1 as LNHNV and CDR2 as YYDKDF (reference sequence).